The rows below give T cell receptor beta chains drawn from one sample of a study of blood T cell repertoires in COVID-19. Generated by immunoSEQ multiplex PCR, the TCRdb table keeps only in-frame clones and is missing some. The table lists around 130,000 clones, around three quarters of them singletons. Source material: peripheral blood. The source is a human donor in a cohort sampled during active COVID-19. Each CDR3 is given without its conserved first and last residue. Each record gives: V gene, J gene, clone size, CDR3 protein. Not every row has a clone size; where given, it reads once, few, many or a size class.

v_call: TRBV7-2
j_call: TRBJ1-6
clone_size: NA
cdr3_aa: ASSHMTRVEDNSPLH

v_call: TRBV4-1
j_call: TRBJ2-3
clone_size: NA
cdr3_aa: ASSQDGTGAQY

v_call: TRBV7-9
j_call: TRBJ1-2
clone_size: NA
cdr3_aa: ASSSLPTGGYT

v_call: TRBV5-6
j_call: TRBJ2-5
clone_size: NA
cdr3_aa: ASSWGPGTQETQY

v_call: TRBV28
j_call: TRBJ2-5
clone_size: NA
cdr3_aa: ASRAGGGETQY

v_call: TRBV6-2/TRBV6-3
j_call: TRBJ2-7
clone_size: NA
cdr3_aa: ASSYSTSGATNYPYEQY

v_call: TRBV2
j_call: TRBJ2-7
clone_size: few
cdr3_aa: ASSFGDNYEQY

v_call: TRBV3-1/TRBV3-2
j_call: TRBJ1-5
clone_size: NA
cdr3_aa: ASSRTGDRGNQPQH

v_call: TRBV5-1
j_call: TRBJ2-7
clone_size: few
cdr3_aa: ASSDATGGEQY

v_call: TRBV9
j_call: TRBJ2-1
clone_size: NA
cdr3_aa: ASTSAGRNEQF

v_call: TRBV30
j_call: TRBJ1-1
clone_size: many
cdr3_aa: AWRTGVEAF

v_call: TRBV5-4
j_call: TRBJ1-4
clone_size: NA
cdr3_aa: ASSLDPEMLLF

v_call: TRBV4-1
j_call: TRBJ1-1
clone_size: few
cdr3_aa: ASSQATGINTEAF

v_call: TRBV5-1
j_call: TRBJ2-3
clone_size: NA
cdr3_aa: ASSVLAGAGGDTQY

v_call: TRBV4-1
j_call: TRBJ2-2
clone_size: NA
cdr3_aa: ASRRTGGDTGELF

v_call: TRBV29-1
j_call: TRBJ2-3
clone_size: few
cdr3_aa: SVRPGGPTDTQY

v_call: TRBV28
j_call: TRBJ1-5
clone_size: many
cdr3_aa: ASSPQGRGQPQH

v_call: TRBV27
j_call: TRBJ2-2
clone_size: NA
cdr3_aa: ASSLELGISGELF

v_call: TRBV4-2
j_call: TRBJ2-3
clone_size: NA
cdr3_aa: ASSEGDREADTQY

v_call: TRBV5-4
j_call: TRBJ1-1
clone_size: NA
cdr3_aa: ASVEGGTEAF

v_call: TRBV15
j_call: TRBJ1-6
clone_size: NA
cdr3_aa: ATSRDLSGGANSPLH

v_call: TRBV4-1
j_call: TRBJ2-3
clone_size: NA
cdr3_aa: ASSPTSGATDTQY

v_call: TRBV5-1
j_call: TRBJ2-7
clone_size: once
cdr3_aa: ASSSGPGQPPYEQY

v_call: TRBV5-6
j_call: TRBJ1-2
clone_size: NA
cdr3_aa: ASSLGVTGNYGYT

v_call: TRBV9
j_call: TRBJ2-7
clone_size: NA
cdr3_aa: ASSFNPVSSYEQY

v_call: TRBV7-6
j_call: TRBJ1-2
clone_size: NA
cdr3_aa: ASSLTGGYGYT

v_call: TRBV9
j_call: TRBJ2-5
clone_size: NA
cdr3_aa: ASSVEGGQETQY

v_call: TRBV6-1
j_call: TRBJ1-5
clone_size: NA
cdr3_aa: ASSEEWRGPQH

v_call: TRBV6-2/TRBV6-3
j_call: TRBJ1-1
clone_size: NA
cdr3_aa: ASSPPQARSTAEAF

v_call: TRBV7-2
j_call: TRBJ2-2
clone_size: NA
cdr3_aa: ASSSRGGHTGELF

v_call: TRBV6-1
j_call: TRBJ1-2
clone_size: NA
cdr3_aa: ASSEGQYANYGYT

v_call: TRBV6-2/TRBV6-3
j_call: TRBJ2-2
clone_size: NA
cdr3_aa: ASSLPSSTGELF

v_call: TRBV11-3
j_call: TRBJ1-6
clone_size: NA
cdr3_aa: ASSLDRRGEASPPLH

v_call: TRBV5-4
j_call: TRBJ2-7
clone_size: once
cdr3_aa: ASSSGQVNYEQY

v_call: TRBV4-1
j_call: TRBJ1-4
clone_size: NA
cdr3_aa: ASSHSPGDRGNEKLF

v_call: TRBV5-1
j_call: TRBJ2-7
clone_size: NA
cdr3_aa: ASSLDEALEQY

v_call: TRBV6-1
j_call: TRBJ2-7
clone_size: once
cdr3_aa: ASSETYRGNEQY

v_call: TRBV12-3/TRBV12-4
j_call: TRBJ1-1
clone_size: NA
cdr3_aa: ASSLQGGAF

v_call: TRBV2
j_call: TRBJ1-4
clone_size: NA
cdr3_aa: ASRDLRGETNEKLF

v_call: TRBV18
j_call: TRBJ1-5
clone_size: NA
cdr3_aa: ASSPRQGGQPQH

v_call: TRBV2
j_call: TRBJ2-3
clone_size: few
cdr3_aa: ASRGTSGGMDTQY